This T cell receptor beta chain stems from a study of fetal regulatory T cell absence and autoimmunity. At the level of the study: The IPEX patients lacked clinical diabetes but had exocrine pancreas autoimmunity.

Profiled with immunoSEQ multiplex PCR; TCRdb holds only in-frame clones, not every one. The sample shows 85,000 to 100,000 clones, approximately 75% of them seen only once. The study's findings and limits: Antigen-driven pancreatic autoimmunity before birth in IPEX was inferred from oligoclonal enrichment. Broadly similar TRB gene family usage was seen in pancreas and cord blood. Oligoclonal TCR enrichment in pancreas over cord blood reached over 100-fold for some clones.

Germline values: CDR1 MNHNS, CDR2 SASEGT. This CDR3 has 14 amino acids. The V gene lost 4 bases and the J gene lost 1 base, with 8 bases spanning the gap. This clone showed up just a few times. Its antigen is not known. The genes are TRBV6-1 and TRBJ1-5, with a weak D call TRBD1 (5 bases). The origin of this receptor is a male donor with IPEX syndrome. The specimen was pancreas tissue. The DNA of the CDR3 is TGTGCCAGCAGTGTCAGGGACAGCAATCAGCCCCAGCATTTT. This encodes CASSVRDSNQPQHF.